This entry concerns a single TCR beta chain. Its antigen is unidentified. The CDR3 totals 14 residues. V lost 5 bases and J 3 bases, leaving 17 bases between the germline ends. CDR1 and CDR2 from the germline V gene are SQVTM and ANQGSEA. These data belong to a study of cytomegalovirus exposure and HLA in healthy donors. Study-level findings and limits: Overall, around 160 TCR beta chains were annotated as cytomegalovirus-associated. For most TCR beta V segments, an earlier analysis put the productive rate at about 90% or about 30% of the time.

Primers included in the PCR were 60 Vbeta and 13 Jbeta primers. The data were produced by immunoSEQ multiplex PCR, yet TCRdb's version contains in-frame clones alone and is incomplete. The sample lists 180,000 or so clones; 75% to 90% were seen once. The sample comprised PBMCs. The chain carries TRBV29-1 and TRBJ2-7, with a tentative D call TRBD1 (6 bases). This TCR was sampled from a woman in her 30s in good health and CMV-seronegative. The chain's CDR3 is CSVFPSGVGYEQYF. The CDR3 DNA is TGCAGCGTTTTCCCCTCAGGGGTCGGCTACGAGCAGTACTTC.